The 21 T cell receptor beta chains below all came from one sample that was sequenced in a study of sequential checkpoint blockade in melanoma. Treatment described: randomized to nivolumab then ipilimumab (arm A) or the reverse (arm B). The assay was immunoSEQ multiplex PCR, and TCRdb's table has in-frame clones only and misses some. This repertoire shows about 37,000 clones, roughly 32% found once; its top ten account for more than 1.5%. This material consisted of tumor tissue (inferred from file names), taken from a patient given nivolumab and ipilimumab in sequence. Receptor source: a human donor with melanoma.

This clone was counted only a few times. The rearrangement links TRBV11-3 to TRBJ1-3; D is unclear. Trimming cost V 3 bases and J 2 bases, with 11 bases left between them. CDR1 is SGHNT, CDR2 YENEEA, per germline. The CDR3 length is 15 residues. CDR3 nucleotide sequence: TGTGCCAGCAGCTTTCTAAAGGGTGCTGGAAACACCATATATTTT. Protein product: CASSFLKGAGNTIYF.

V and J are TRBV5-1 and TRBJ1-1; TRBD1 might be the D (5 bases). Germline lookup yields CDR1 SGHRS and CDR2 YFSETQ. The CDR3 has 14 residues. Deletions cut 4 bases from V and 3 bases from J, with 13 bases between. In DNA, the CDR3 is TGCGCCAGCAGCCCGCAGGGAGGGGACACTGAAGCTTTCTTT. Translated, it gives CASSPQGGDTEAFF. The complete variable domain, with remaining parts taken from reference TRBV5-1 and TRBJ1-1, reads KAGVTQTPRYLIKTRGQQVTLSCSPISGHRSVSWYQQTPGQGLQFLFEYFSETQRNKGNFPGRFSGRQFSNSRSEMNVSTLELGDSALYLCASSPQGGDTEAFFGQGTRLTVV.

This chain joins TRBV18 and TRBJ1-2; 9 bases map to TRBD1. Germline V gives CDR1 KGHSH, CDR2 LQKENI. V gave up 4 bases and J gave up 3 bases; unmatched junction bases: 9. CDR3 length equals 16 residues. CDR3 protein: CASSRTMDRGHYGYTF. The CDR3 DNA sequence: TGTGCCAGCTCACGGACTATGGACAGGGGCCACTATGGCTACACCTTC.

The chain is built from TRBV30 and TRBJ2-4; 9 bases fit TRBD2. CDR3 length: 14 amino acids. With 7 bases clipped from V and 5 bases from J, the junction kept 9 bases outside the gene matches. The germline V gene has CDR1 GTSNPN and CDR2 SVGIG (reference sequence). The CDR3 coding sequence is TGTGCCTTGGACCCCGGGACTAGCCAAAACATTCAGTACTTC. Translated: CALDPGTSQNIQYF.

This clone was recorded only once. V is TRBV5-1 and J is TRBJ1-2, with 7 nucleotides matching TRBD1. V trimming: 0 bases; J trimming: 5 bases; junction bases outside the gene matches: 10. Germline CDR1 is SGHRS and CDR2 is YFSETQ. The CDR3 spans 16 residues. The CDR3, as DNA: TGCGCCAGCAGCTTGGGAGACAGGGTATTTGGATATGGCTACACCTTC. Translating it yields CASSLGDRVFGYGYTF.

This clone was found a few times. The rearrangement links TRBV11-3 to TRBJ1-2, with D possibly matching TRBD1 (5 bases). Trimming took 5 bases from V and 3 from J, leaving 19 bases between them. CDR1 is SGHNT and CDR2 is YENEEA in the germline V gene. The CDR3 spans 16 residues. CDR3 coding DNA: TGTGCCAGCAGCCCGACTTTTCCCCGAGGGGACTATGGCTACACCTTC. The encoded protein is CASSPTFPRGDYGYTF.

The chain carries TRBV12-5 and TRBJ2-7; tentatively, D is TRBD1 or TRBD2 (5 bases each). V lost 1 base and J 0 bases, leaving 13 bases between the germline ends. The germline V gene encodes CDR1 LGHNT and CDR2 FRNRAP. The CDR3 runs 16 residues. Here the CDR3 reads CASGLAPGTDSYEQYF. The CDR3 DNA reads TGTGCTAGTGGTTTGGCCCCCGGGACCGACTCCTACGAGCAGTACTTC. The whole variable domain, filled in from reference TRBV12-5 and TRBJ2-7, reads DARVTQTPRHKVTEMGQEVTMRCQPILGHNTVFWYRQTMMQGLELLAYFRNRAPLDDSGMPKDRFSAEMPDATLATLKIQPSEPRDSAVYFCASGLAPGTDSYEQYFGPGTRLTVT.

V is TRBV19 and J is TRBJ2-7, with TRBD1 matching over 7 bases. V trimming: 6 bases; J trimming: 2 bases; junction bases outside the gene matches: 10. The germline V gene encodes CDR1 LNHDA and CDR2 SQIVND (reference sequence). The CDR3 runs to 15 residues. The CDR3 sequence: CASSVTGSGAYEQYF. The DNA of the CDR3 is TGTGCCAGTAGCGTGACAGGGTCCGGTGCCTACGAGCAGTACTTC.

The chain combines TRBV19 with TRBJ1-2; D ambiguous. The V gene's germline CDR1 is LNHDA and CDR2 SQIVND (reference sequence). The CDR3 extends over 14 amino acids. Trimming removed 7 bases at V and 1 base at J, with 13 bases between. The CDR3 spells CASTQPEVNYGYTF. DNA of the CDR3: TGTGCCAGTACCCAGCCAGAGGTTAACTATGGCTACACCTTC.

This clone has just a few counts. The V and J genes are TRBV6-8 and TRBJ2-1; 9 bases are a match to TRBD2. Germline CDR1 reads MNHGY; CDR2 reads SAAAGT. The CDR3 sequence is 12 residues long. V trimming: 11 bases; J trimming: 7 bases; junction bases outside the gene matches: 6. CDR3 sequence (DNA): TGTGCCGCCGGGACTAGCTTTAATGAGCAGTTCTTC. Translated: CAAGTSFNEQFF.

This sequence joins TRBV11-3 and TRBJ2-2; D is uncertain. CDR1 and CDR2 from the germline V gene are SGHNT and YENEEA. V was shortened by 6 bases and J by 5 bases, with 16 bases between the two germline ends. The CDR3 runs 15 residues. The CDR3 is CASRPGPVITGELFF. In nucleotides, the CDR3 is TGTGCCAGCAGACCCGGACCAGTCATTACCGGGGAGCTGTTTTTT.

This clone showed up just a few times. V is TRBV5-1 and J is TRBJ2-3; a possible D gene is TRBD2 (6 bases). Deletions cut 5 bases from V and 2 bases from J, with 18 bases between. The CDR3 has 16 amino acids. Per the germline V gene, CDR1 is SGHRS and CDR2 is YFSETQ. The CDR3, as DNA: TGCGCCAGCAGGCCGGATTCGGGGGTCCCCACAGATACGCAGTATTTT. Protein sequence: CASRPDSGVPTDTQYF.

This chain joins TRBV18 and TRBJ1-4; TRBD1 aligns across 7 bases. CDR3 length: 13 residues. Per the germline V gene, CDR1 is KGHSH and CDR2 is LQKENI. After removal of 3 bases from V and 14 bases from J, the junction contained 9 bases not matched to a gene. CDR3: CASSPNDREVLFF. The DNA of the CDR3 is TGTGCCAGCTCACCGAATGACAGGGAAGTGCTGTTTTTT.

J is TRBJ2-7 and V is TRBV5-1, with 15 bases fitting TRBD2. CDR3 length: 17 residues. Unmatched junction bases numbered 7, after V lost 3 bases and J lost 3 bases. Germline values: CDR1 SGHRS, CDR2 YFSETQ. The CDR3, as DNA: TGCGCCAGCAGCTCCGGGACTAGCGGGGGGTTAAACTACGAGCAGTACTTC. This codes for CASSSGTSGGLNYEQYF.

This clone was seen only a few times. The J gene is TRBJ2-2, the V gene TRBV28; 7 nucleotides match TRBD1. This CDR3 region has 14 residues. The V gene's germline CDR1 is MDHEN and CDR2 SYDVKM. Trimming at V came to 7 bases and at J to 3 bases, leaving 5 bases not matched to a gene. In nucleotides, the CDR3 is TGTGCCAGCACCGCGGACAGGCACACCGGGGAGCTGTTTTTT. Its protein product is CASTADRHTGELFF. Full variable domain (missing parts from reference TRBV28 and TRBJ2-2): DVKVTQSSRYLVKRTGEKVFLECVQDMDHENMFWYRQDPGLGLRLIYFSYDVKMKEKGDIPEGYSVSREKKERFSLILESASTNQTSMYLCASTADRHTGELFFGEGSRLTVL.

The chain has TRBV6-8 and TRBJ1-1, with a tentative D call TRBD1 (5 bases). Germline values: CDR1 MNHGY, CDR2 SAAAGT. The V and J ends lost 10 bases and 6 bases respectively, with 18 bases between them. The CDR3 runs 13 residues. Here the CDR3 DNA reads TGTGCCATCGCGGGGGAAGGGATTTCTGAAGCTTTCTTT. This translates into CAIAGEGISEAFF.

In DNA form, the CDR3 reads TGTGCCAGTAGTATATCTAGCGGGGGACCCTACGAGCAGTACTTC. It is translated as CASSISSGGPYEQYF. V and J are TRBV19 and TRBJ2-7, with 10 bases aligning to TRBD2. The CDR3 is 15 residues long. V was clipped by 2 bases and J by 2 bases; unmatched bases: 3. Germline V gene sequence: CDR1 LNHDA, CDR2 SQIVND (reference sequence).

Only one count was recorded for this clone. The chain is built from TRBV18 and TRBJ1-1; D is uncertain. The CDR3 totals 16 residues. Germline V gene sequence: CDR1 KGHSH, CDR2 LQKENI. The V end was cut by 1 base, the J end by 0 bases, with 12 bases between. The CDR3 region is CASSPRVAGLNTEAFF. The CDR3 region has the DNA TGTGCCAGCTCACCACGGGTGGCGGGTTTGAACACTGAAGCTTTCTTT.

This clone was counted between two and nine times. This sequence joins TRBV7-6 and TRBJ2-3, with TRBD2 matching over 8 bases. This CDR3 is 17 amino acids long. Trimming at V came to 1 base and at J to 0 bases, leaving 6 bases not matched to a gene. The germline gives CDR1 SGHVS, CDR2 FNYEAQ. CDR3: CASSLGGGITSTDTQYF. CDR3 DNA: TGTGCCAGCAGCTTAGGCGGGGGGATAACTAGCACAGATACGCAGTATTTT.

The table lists this clone with a few counts. V usage is TRBV28 and J usage is TRBJ2-1; 12 bases align to TRBD2. Trimming took 4 bases from V and 5 from J; bases not matched to a gene: 6. Germline CDR1 MDHEN, CDR2 SYDVKM. The CDR3 extends over 16 amino acids. This CDR3 reads CASSSTSGSGNNEQFF. CDR3 bases: TGTGCCAGCAGTTCGACTAGCGGGAGTGGGAACAATGAGCAGTTCTTC. The full variable domain, with the rest looked up from reference TRBV28 and TRBJ2-1, is DVKVTQSSRYLVKRTGEKVFLECVQDMDHENMFWYRQDPGLGLRLIYFSYDVKMKEKGDIPEGYSVSREKKERFSLILESASTNQTSMYLCASSSTSGSGNNEQFFGPGTRLTVL.

In this sample, this clone turned up once. This rearrangement joins TRBV5-1 to TRBJ2-2, with 7 bases aligning to TRBD1. The CDR3 covers 15 residues. Germline CDR1 is SGHRS and CDR2 is YFSETQ. V gave up 6 bases and J gave up 4 bases; unmatched junction bases: 9. The CDR3 loop is CASNRAGGSTGELFF. The DNA for the CDR3 is TGCGCCAGCAACAGGGCAGGGGGTAGCACCGGGGAGCTGTTTTTT.